The sequence of this TCR beta chain was determined in a study of OX40 agonist ivuxolimab in advanced cancers. The germline CDR1 and CDR2 sequences are MGHRA and YSYEKL. With V trimmed by 3 bases and J by 2 bases, 8 bases remained unmatched. The CDR3 spans 18 residues. This clone has a handful of counts. The repertoire was sequenced with immunoSEQ multiplex PCR; TCRdb's copy has only in-frame clones and lacks some. The sample yields about 80,000 clones, 85% to 95% seen once. This chain uses TRBV4-1 with TRBJ1-5; 12 bases are a match to TRBD1. This clonotype originated in an adult with an advanced solid tumor such as melanoma, head and neck, liver or kidney cancer. The sample in question was CD4+ or CD8+ T cells sorted from blood, obtained in a trial of the OX40 agonist ivuxolimab. The DNA of the CDR3 is TGCGCCAGCAGCCAGGGGACAGGGGGCTCACTAGGCAATCAGCCCCAGCATTTT. Translated: CASSQGTGGSLGNQPQHF.